This TCR beta chain was sequenced during a study of early T cells in non-severe SARS-CoV-2 infection. Study details: Chains were not paired, and sequencing was done on bulk RNA from unsorted whole blood.

Individual cDNA molecules carried attached unique molecular identifiers. TCRdb redid the calling of the 5' RACE reads with MiXCR, one entry per CDR3 protein. Of 100,000 to 120,000 distinct CDR3 sequences in the sample, roughly 12% were seen once. This receptor was taken from an adult who was a healthcare worker with PCR-confirmed SARS-CoV-2 infection or an uninfected control (not recorded which). The sequencing used whole blood, collected at baseline.

The DNA for the CDR3 is TGCGCCAGCAGCCAAGAAGGGGAGGGGCCTTATTATGGCTACACCTTC. It translates to CASSQEGEGPYYGYTF. V gene TRBV4-1 combines with J gene TRBJ1-2, with D tentatively TRBD1 (5 bases). Looked up from germline, CDR1 is MGHRA and CDR2 is YSYEKL. The CDR3 extends over 16 amino acids. Trimming pared 0 bases from V and 5 bases from J, leaving 16 bases between.